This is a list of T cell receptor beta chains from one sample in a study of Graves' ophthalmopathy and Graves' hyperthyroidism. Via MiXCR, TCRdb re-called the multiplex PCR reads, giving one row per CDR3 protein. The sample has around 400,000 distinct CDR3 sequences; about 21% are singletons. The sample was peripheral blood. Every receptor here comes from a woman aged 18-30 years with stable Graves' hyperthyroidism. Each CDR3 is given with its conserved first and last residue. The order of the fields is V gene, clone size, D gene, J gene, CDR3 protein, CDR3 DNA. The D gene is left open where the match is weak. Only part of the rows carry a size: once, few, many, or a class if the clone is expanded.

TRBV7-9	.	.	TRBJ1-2	CASSNVINYGYTF	TGTGCCAGCAGCAACGTAATAAACTATGGCTACACCTTC
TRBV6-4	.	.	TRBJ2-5	CASSYTVGYGETQYF	TGTGCCAGCAGTTACACGGTCGGCTATGGAGAGACCCAGTACTTC
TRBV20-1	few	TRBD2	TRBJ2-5	CSAELAGGAETQYF	TGCAGTGCAGAACTAGCGGGAGGAGCGGAGACCCAGTACTTC
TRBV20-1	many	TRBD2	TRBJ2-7	CSATGTRAYEQYF	TGCAGTGCTACCGGGACTAGGGCCTACGAGCAGTACTTC
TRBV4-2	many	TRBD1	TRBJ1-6	CASSQDWTGVYSPLHF	TGTGCCAGCAGCCAAGATTGGACAGGGGTTTATTCACCCCTCCACTTT
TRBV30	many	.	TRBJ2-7	CAWSRGHPPYEQYF	TGTGCCTGGAGTAGGGGACACCCGCCCTACGAGCAGTACTTC
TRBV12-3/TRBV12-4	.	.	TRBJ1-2	CASSFLQKNYGYTF	TGTGCCAGCAGTTTCCTACAGAAAAACTATGGCTACACCTTC
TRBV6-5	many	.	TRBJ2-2	CASSYFDQRVFPGELFF	TGTGCCAGCAGTTACTTCGACCAGAGAGTCTTTCCCGGGGAGCTGTTTTTT
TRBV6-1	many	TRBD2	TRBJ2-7	CASSPSGPTSYEQYF	TGTGCCAGCAGTCCTAGCGGGCCTACCTCCTACGAGCAGTACTTC
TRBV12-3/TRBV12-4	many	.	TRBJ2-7	CASSPILGSSYEQYF	TGTGCCAGCAGCCCTATTTTGGGTAGCTCCTACGAGCAGTACTTC
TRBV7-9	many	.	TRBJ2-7	CASSRGAFGDEQYF	TGTGCCAGCAGCCGAGGCGCGTTTGGGGACGAGCAGTACTTC
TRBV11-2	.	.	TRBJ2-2	CASCSLLGNTGELFF	TGTGCCAGCTGCTCCTTACTAGGCAACACCGGGGAGCTGTTTTTT
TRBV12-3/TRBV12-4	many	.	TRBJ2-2	CASIRLGTAKTGELFF	TGTGCCAGCATCCGGCTGGGAACGGCGAAAACCGGGGAGCTGTTTTTT
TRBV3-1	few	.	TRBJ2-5	CASSQAANEGETQYF	TGTGCCAGCAGCCAAGCGGCCAATGAGGGGGAGACCCAGTACTTC
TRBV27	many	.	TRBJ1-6	CASKTTATRDSPLHF	TGTGCCAGCAAGACGACAGCGACAAGGGATTCACCCCTCCACTTT
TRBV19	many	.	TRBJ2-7	CASSIRQGNYEQYF	TGTGCCAGTAGTATTCGTCAAGGAAACTACGAGCAGTACTTC
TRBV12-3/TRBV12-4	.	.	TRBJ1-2	CASSFGIGQFYGYTF	TGTGCCAGCAGTTTCGGCATCGGACAGTTCTATGGCTACACCTTC
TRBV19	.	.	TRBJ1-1	CASSSELNTEAFF	TGTGCCAGTAGTAGCGAACTGAACACTGAAGCTTTCTTT
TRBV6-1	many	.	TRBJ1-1	CASSEQSSNTEAFF	TGTGCCAGCAGTGAGCAGTCTTCCAACACTGAAGCTTTCTTT
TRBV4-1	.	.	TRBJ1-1	CASSQEGRATEAFF	TGCGCCAGCAGCCAAGAAGGAAGGGCCACTGAAGCTTTCTTT
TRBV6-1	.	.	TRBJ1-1	CASSVVRVNTEAFF	TGTGCCAGCAGTGTGGTCAGGGTGAACACTGAAGCTTTCTTT
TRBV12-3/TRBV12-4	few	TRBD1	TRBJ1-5	CASSLKVGEDRNQPQHF	TGTGCCAGCAGTTTAAAAGTCGGAGAGGACAGGAATCAGCCCCAGCATTTT
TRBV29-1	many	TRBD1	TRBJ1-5	CSVRQGISNQPQHF	TGCAGCGTCCGACAGGGAATCAGCAATCAGCCCCAGCATTTT
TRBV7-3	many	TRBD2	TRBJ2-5	CASSSPGLAEETQYF	TGTGCCAGCAGCTCCCCGGGACTAGCGGAAGAGACCCAGTACTTC
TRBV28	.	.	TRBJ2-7	CATLGGVLDSYEQYF	TGTGCCACCCTCGGGGGAGTACTCGACTCCTACGAGCAGTACTTC
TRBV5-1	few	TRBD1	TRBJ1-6	CASSTSTGANSPLHF	TGCGCCAGCAGCACCTCGACAGGGGCCAATTCACCCCTCCACTTT
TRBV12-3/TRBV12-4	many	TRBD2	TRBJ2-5	CASSWFRAGQETQYF	TGTGCCAGCAGTTGGTTCCGAGCGGGACAAGAGACCCAGTACTTC
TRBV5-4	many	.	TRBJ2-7	CASSFMAGTGYEQYF	TGTGCCAGCAGCTTTATGGCGGGGACCGGATACGAGCAGTACTTC
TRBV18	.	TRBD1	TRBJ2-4	CASSPSTTGGFRNIKYF	TGTGCCAGCTCACCATCTACGACAGGGGGCTTTAGAAACATTAAGTACTTC
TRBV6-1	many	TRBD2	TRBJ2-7	CASSMGLAGDYEQYF	TGTGCCAGCAGTATGGGGCTAGCGGGAGATTACGAGCAGTACTTC
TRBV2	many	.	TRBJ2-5	CASSENRQPVETQYF	TGTGCCAGCAGTGAAAACAGACAACCCGTGGAGACCCAGTACTTC
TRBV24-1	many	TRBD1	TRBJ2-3	CATSGTGTGDTDTQYF	TGTGCCACCAGTGGAACCGGGACAGGGGACACAGATACGCAGTATTTT
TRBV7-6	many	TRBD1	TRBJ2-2	CASISKTGRTGELFF	TGTGCCAGCATCTCGAAGACAGGGCGCACCGGGGAGCTGTTTTTT
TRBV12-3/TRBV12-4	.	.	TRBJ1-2	CASSLGGVRYGYTF	TGTGCCAGCAGTTTAGGAGGGGTCCGCTATGGCTACACCTTC
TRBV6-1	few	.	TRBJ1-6	CASTMGREGTYNSPLHF	TGTGCCAGCACTATGGGCCGGGAAGGGACCTATAATTCACCCCTCCACTTT
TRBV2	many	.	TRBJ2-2	CASRRVGHSRRELFF	TGTGCCAGCAGAAGGGTCGGCCATTCCCGCCGAGAGCTGTTTTTT
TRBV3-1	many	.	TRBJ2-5	CASSQNAGWETQYF	TGTGCCAGCAGCCAAAACGCAGGTTGGGAGACCCAGTACTTC
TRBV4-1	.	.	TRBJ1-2	CASSQGTHDRNYGYTF	TGCGCCAGCAGCCAAGGGACACACGACCGTAACTATGGCTACACCTTC
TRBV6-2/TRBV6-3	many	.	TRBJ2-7	CASSYDRSYEQYF	TGTGCCAGCAGTTACGACAGATCCTACGAGCAGTACTTC
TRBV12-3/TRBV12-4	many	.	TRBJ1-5	CASSQRSNQPQHF	TGTGCCAGCAGTCAGCGTAGCAATCAGCCCCAGCATTTT
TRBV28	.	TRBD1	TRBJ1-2	CASSQPGGNYGYTF	TGTGCCAGCAGCCAGCCAGGGGGCAACTATGGCTACACCTTC
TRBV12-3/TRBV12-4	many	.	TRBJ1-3	CASSLLNGNTIYF	TGTGCCAGCAGTTTGCTTAATGGGAACACCATATATTTT
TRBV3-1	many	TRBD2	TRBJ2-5	CASSPFPLTSGEETQYF	TGTGCCAGCAGCCCCTTCCCCCTGACTAGCGGGGAAGAGACCCAGTACTTC
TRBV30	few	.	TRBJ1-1	CAWSAWDGNTEAFF	TGTGCCTGGAGTGCCTGGGACGGTAACACTGAAGCTTTCTTT
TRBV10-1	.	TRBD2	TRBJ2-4	CASSEFSASGHKYF	TGCGCCAGCAGTGAGTTTTCGGCTAGCGGGCACAAGTACTTC
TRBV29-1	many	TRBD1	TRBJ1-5	CSVDRGSYGNQPQHF	TGCAGTGTCGACAGGGGGAGTTATGGCAATCAGCCCCAGCATTTT
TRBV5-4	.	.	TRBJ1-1	CASSLGSGVLSSEAFF	TGTGCCAGCAGCTTGGGGAGCGGGGTACTGAGCTCTGAAGCTTTCTTT
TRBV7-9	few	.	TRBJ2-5	CASRGGLGGQETQYF	TGTGCCAGCAGAGGGGGGCTCGGAGGCCAAGAGACCCAGTACTTC
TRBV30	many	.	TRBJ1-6	CAWSVMDGGVHF	TGTGCCTGGAGTGTAATGGACGGCGGGGTCCACTTT
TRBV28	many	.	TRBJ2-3	CASTDKAATDTQYF	TGTGCCAGCACCGATAAGGCGGCTACAGATACGCAGTATTTT
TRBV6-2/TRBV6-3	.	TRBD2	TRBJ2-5	CASTQTASGKETQYF	TGTGCCAGCACCCAAACGGCTAGCGGTAAAGAGACCCAGTACTTC
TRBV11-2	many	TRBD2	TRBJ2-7	CASSLRLAGGWEQYF	TGTGCCAGCAGCTTACGACTAGCGGGGGGGTGGGAGCAGTACTTC
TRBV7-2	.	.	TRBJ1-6	CASSLYTDSPLHF	TGCGCCAGCAGCTTATACACGGATTCACCCCTCCACTTT
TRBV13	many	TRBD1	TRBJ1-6	CASRGTGNSPLHF	TGTGCCAGCAGGGGGACAGGCAATTCACCCCTCCACTTT
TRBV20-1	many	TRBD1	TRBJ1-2	CSATDRGNDGYTF	TGCAGTGCTACCGACAGGGGTAACGATGGCTACACCTTC
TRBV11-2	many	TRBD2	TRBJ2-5	CASSFGLAGVGETQYF	TGTGCCAGCAGCTTCGGACTAGCGGGAGTTGGAGAGACCCAGTACTTC
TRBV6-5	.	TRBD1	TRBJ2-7	CASSYPVGQGAYEQYF	TGTGCCAGCAGCTACCCGGTGGGACAGGGAGCCTACGAGCAGTACTTC
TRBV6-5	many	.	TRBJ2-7	CASRSAAYEQYF	TGTGCCAGCCGGTCAGCTGCGTACGAGCAGTACTTC
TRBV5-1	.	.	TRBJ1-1	CASSLAVPGNTEAFF	TGCGCCAGCAGCTTGGCCGTCCCGGGAAACACTGAAGCTTTCTTT